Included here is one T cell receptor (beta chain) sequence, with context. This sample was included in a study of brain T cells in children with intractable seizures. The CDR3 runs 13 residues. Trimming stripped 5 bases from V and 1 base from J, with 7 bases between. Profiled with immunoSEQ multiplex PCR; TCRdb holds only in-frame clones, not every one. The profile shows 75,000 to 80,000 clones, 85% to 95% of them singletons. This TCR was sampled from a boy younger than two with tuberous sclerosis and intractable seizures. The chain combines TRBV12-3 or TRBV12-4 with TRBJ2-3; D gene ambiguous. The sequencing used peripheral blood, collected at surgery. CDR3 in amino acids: CASSRAGTDTQYF. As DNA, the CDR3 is TGTGCCAGCAGTCGAGCTGGCACAGATACGCAGTATTTT.